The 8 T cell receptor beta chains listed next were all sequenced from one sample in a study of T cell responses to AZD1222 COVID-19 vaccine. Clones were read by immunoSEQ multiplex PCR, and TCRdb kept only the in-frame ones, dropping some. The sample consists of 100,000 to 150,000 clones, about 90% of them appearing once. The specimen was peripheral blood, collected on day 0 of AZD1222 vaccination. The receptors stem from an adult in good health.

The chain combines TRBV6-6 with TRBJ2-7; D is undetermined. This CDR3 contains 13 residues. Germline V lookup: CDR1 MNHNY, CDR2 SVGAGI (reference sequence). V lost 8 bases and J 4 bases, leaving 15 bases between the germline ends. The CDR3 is CASGELEPYEQYF. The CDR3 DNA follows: TGTGCCAGCGGTGAGTTGGAACCTTACGAGCAGTACTTC.

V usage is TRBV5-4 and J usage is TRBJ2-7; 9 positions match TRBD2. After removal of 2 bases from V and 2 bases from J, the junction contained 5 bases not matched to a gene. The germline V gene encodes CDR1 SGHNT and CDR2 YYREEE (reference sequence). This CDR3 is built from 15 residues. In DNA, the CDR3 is TGTGCCAGCAGCTTAGGCGGGAGGGCGGCCTACGAGCAGTACTTC. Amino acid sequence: CASSLGGRAAYEQYF. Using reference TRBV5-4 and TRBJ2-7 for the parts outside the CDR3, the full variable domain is ETGVTQSPTHLIKTRGQQVTLRCSSQSGHNTVSWYQQALGQGPQFIFQYYREEENGRGNFPPRFSGLQFPNYSSELNVNALELDDSALYLCASSLGGRAAYEQYFGPGTRLTVT.

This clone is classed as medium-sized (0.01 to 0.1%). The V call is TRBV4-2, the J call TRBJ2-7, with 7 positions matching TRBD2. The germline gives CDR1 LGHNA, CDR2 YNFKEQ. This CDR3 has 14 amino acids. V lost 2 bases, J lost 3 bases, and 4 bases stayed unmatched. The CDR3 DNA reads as TGTGCCAGCAGCCAACGGGAGGACGGCTACGAGCAGTACTTC. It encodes CASSQREDGYEQYF.

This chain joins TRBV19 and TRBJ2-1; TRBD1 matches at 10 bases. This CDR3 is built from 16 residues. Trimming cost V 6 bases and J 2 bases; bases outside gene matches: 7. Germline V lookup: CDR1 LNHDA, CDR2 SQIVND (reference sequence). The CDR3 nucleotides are TGTGCCAGTAGGGAGACAGGGGGCGCCCCCTACAATGAGCAGTTCTTC. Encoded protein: CASRETGGAPYNEQFF.

The CDR3 DNA follows: TGTGCCTGGACCCCGGCGGGGAACACAGATACGCAGTATTTT. It encodes CAWTPAGNTDTQYF. This chain uses TRBV30 with TRBJ2-3; the D gene is possibly TRBD2 (6 bases). Trimming left V 4 bases short and J 2 bases short, with 13 bases between. This CDR3 spans 14 amino acids. Germline assignment: CDR1 GTSNPN and CDR2 SVGIG (reference sequence).

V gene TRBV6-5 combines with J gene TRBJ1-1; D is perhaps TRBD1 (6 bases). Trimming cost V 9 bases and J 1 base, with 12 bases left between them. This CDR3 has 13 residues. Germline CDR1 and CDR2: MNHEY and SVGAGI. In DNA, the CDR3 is TGTGCCAGTCACAGGGTGAGGAACACTGAAGCTTTCTTT. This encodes CASHRVRNTEAFF.

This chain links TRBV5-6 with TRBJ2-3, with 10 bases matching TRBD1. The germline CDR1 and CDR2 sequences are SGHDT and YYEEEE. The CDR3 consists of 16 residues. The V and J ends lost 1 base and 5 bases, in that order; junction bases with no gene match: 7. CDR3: CASSLQMTGGIDTQYF. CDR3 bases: TGTGCCAGCAGCTTGCAAATGACAGGGGGCATAGATACGCAGTATTTT.

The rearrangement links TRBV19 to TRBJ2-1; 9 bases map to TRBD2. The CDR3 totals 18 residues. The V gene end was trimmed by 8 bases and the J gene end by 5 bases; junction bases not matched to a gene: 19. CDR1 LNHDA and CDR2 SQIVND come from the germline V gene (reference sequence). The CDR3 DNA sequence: TGTGCCAGTCAATTATCAAGGGGGCTAGCGGGATGGAACAATGAGCAGTTCTTC. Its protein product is CASQLSRGLAGWNNEQFF.